This TCR beta chain was recorded in a study of tumor and adjacent non-tumor tissue in lung cancer. The library came from three nested PCR rounds adapted from ARM-PCR protocols. TCRdb redid the calling of the multiplex PCR reads with MiXCR, one entry per CDR3 protein. Of more than 75,000 distinct CDR3 sequences listed, roughly 80% are singletons. The template was RNA from unsorted bulk tissue. The normal lung tissue was taken more than 3 cm from the tumor edge. For this clonotype: Its antigen is still unknown. Germline and junction disagree at one end, which may indicate a read error.

The germline V gene encodes CDR1 SGHAT and CDR2 FQNNGV. The CDR3 is 16 residues long. Overall study findings and caveats: Significantly higher TCR diversity was found in tumor than normal lung. Patients with more diverse tumor TCRs had worse survival.

The J gene is TRBJ1-3, the V gene TRBV11-2; D unresolved. This receptor was taken from a man aged 55 to 70 with small cell lung cancer. The sample was distant non-tumor lung tissue. The CDR3 sequence is CTSSLAGVFSGNTIYF. The CDR3 DNA sequence: TGTACCAGCAGCTTAGCGGGCGTCTTCTCTGGAAACACCATATATTTT.